This T cell receptor beta chain is drawn from a study of blood T cell repertoires in COVID-19. Profiled with immunoSEQ multiplex PCR; TCRdb holds only in-frame clones, not every one. The table has tens of thousands of clones, around nine tenths seen once; the top ten hold more than 10%. This receptor was identified in a man aged 65-85 years with active or convalescent COVID-19. The specimen was peripheral blood.

The CDR3 loop reads CASSPGGVAVSSYNEQFF. CDR3 in DNA: TGTGCCAGCAGCCCCGGGGGGGTAGCTGTTAGCTCCTACAATGAGCAGTTCTTC. The rearrangement links TRBV9 to TRBJ2-1; 8 nucleotides align to TRBD2. The germline V gene encodes CDR1 SGDLS and CDR2 YYNGEE. J was trimmed by 0 bases and V by 4 bases; bases with no gene match: 12. The length of the CDR3 is 18 residues.